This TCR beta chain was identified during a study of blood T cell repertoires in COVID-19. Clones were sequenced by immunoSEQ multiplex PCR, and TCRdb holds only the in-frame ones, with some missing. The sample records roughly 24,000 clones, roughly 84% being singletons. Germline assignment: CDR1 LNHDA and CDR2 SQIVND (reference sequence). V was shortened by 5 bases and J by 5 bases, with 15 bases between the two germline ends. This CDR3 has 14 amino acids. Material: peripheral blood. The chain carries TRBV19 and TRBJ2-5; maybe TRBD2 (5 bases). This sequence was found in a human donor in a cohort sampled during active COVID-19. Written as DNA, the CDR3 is TGTGCCAGTAGTTGGGGTTCCAGGAGGGAGACCCAGTACTTC. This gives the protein CASSWGSRRETQYF.